This T cell receptor (beta chain) originates from a study of CXCR3-negative and CXCR3-positive naive CD8 T cells. The libraries of TRB cDNA were prepared using 5' RACE with UMI labels. After re-calling the 5' RACE reads, TCRdb lists one entry per CDR3 protein, DNA absent. Its table records about 40,000 distinct CDR3 sequences. Study results and caveats: Naive cells, whether CXCR3-negative or CXCR3-positive, had similar TRBV-TRBJ usage, while memory cells differed.

The CDR3 is 14 amino acids. CDR1 and CDR2 from the germline V gene are ENHRY and SYGVKD. Concerning this clonotype itself: Its matching antigen is unknown.

The chain joins TRBV10-3 to TRBJ2-5; with no DNA, the TCRdb D assignment of TRBD1 cannot be verified. The sequencing sample was made of memory CD8+ T cells from blood. This sequence was found in a human donor in good health. Some clones in this sample may be carry-over from other donors' samples. The CDR3 sequence is CAISESTQGEGEYF.